This T cell receptor beta chain was sequenced in a study of cytomegalovirus exposure and HLA in healthy donors. In germline, CDR1 is SGHRS, CDR2 YFSETQ. The CDR3 extends over 13 amino acids. Trimming left V 3 bases short and J 6 bases short, with 10 bases between. A multiplex PCR was run with 60 Vbeta primers and 13 Jbeta primers. The repertoire was sequenced with immunoSEQ multiplex PCR; TCRdb's copy has only in-frame clones and lacks some. The repertoire holds 120,000 to 150,000 clones, 65% to 90% seen once, with 2.9% in the top ten. The clonotype originates from a woman in her 30s in good health and CMV-seronegative. The chain is built from TRBV5-1 and TRBJ2-1, with D uncertain. The sample consisted of PBMCs. CDR3 amino acids: CASSSLAPNEQFF. CDR3 DNA sequence: TGCGCCAGCAGCTCATTAGCTCCCAATGAGCAGTTCTTC.